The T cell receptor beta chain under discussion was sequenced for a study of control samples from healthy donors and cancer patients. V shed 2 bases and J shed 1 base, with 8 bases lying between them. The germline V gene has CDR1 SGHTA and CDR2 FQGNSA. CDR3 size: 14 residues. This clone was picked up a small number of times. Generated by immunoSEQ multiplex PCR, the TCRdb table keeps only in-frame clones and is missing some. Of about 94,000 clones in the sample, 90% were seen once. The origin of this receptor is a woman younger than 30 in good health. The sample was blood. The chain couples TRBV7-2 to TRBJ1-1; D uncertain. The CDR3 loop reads CASSLLGRNTEAFF. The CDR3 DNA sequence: TGTGCCAGCAGCTTATTGGGCAGGAACACTGAAGCTTTCTTT. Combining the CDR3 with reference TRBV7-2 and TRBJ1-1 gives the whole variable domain GAGVSQSPSNKVTEKGKDVELRCDPISGHTALYWYRQSLGQGLEFLIYFQGNSAPDKSGLPSDRFSAERTGGSVSTLTIQRTQQEDSAVYLCASSLLGRNTEAFFGQGTRLTVV.